The clone carrying this T cell receptor beta chain was counted only a few times. The data belong to a study of immune characterization of retroperitoneal liposarcoma. TCRdb re-derived calls from the PCR reads in MiXCR, one entry per CDR3 protein. In the table there are approximately 7,200 distinct CDR3 sequences, roughly 29% of which are singletons. The sequence was obtained from a female donor with retroperitoneal liposarcoma. The sample was tumor tissue.

The CDR3 region is CASSFSGTYEQYF. The CDR3 DNA follows: TGTGCCAGCAGCTTTTCAGGGACCTACGAGCAGTACTTC. The V gene is TRBV7-6, the J gene TRBJ2-1; the D gene is possibly TRBD1 (5 bases). The DNA end is more similar to TRBJ2-7, so the J call may be wrong. Germline CDR1 and CDR2: SGHVS and FNYEAQ. The CDR3 totals 13 residues.